These T cell receptor beta chains were read from a single sample in a study of cytomegalovirus exposure and HLA in healthy donors. Profiled with immunoSEQ multiplex PCR; TCRdb holds only in-frame clones, not every one. Of some 35,000 clones detected, 45% to 55% appear once; the ten largest clones hold 6.2%. Sequencing was done on a sample of PBMCs. Every receptor here comes from a woman between 40 and 55 years old in good health and CMV-seropositive. Each CDR3 is given with its conserved first and last residue. The D gene is left open where the match is weak. The size field is filled for only some rows; it gives once, few, many or a size class.

>TRBJ2-1|.|TRBV7-2|TRBD2
TGTGCCAGCAGCTTCCTAGGTCGGACTAGCCTAGCCTACAATGAGCAGTTCTTC
CASSFLGRTSLAYNEQFF
>TRBJ2-5|.|TRBV5-4|TRBD2
TGTGCCAGCAGTAGACTAGCGGCTCGCCAAGAGACCCAGTACTTC
CASSRLAARQETQYF
>TRBJ1-5|.|TRBV7-8|.
TGTGCCAGCAGCTTAGCGGAGTTAAATAGCAATCAGCCCCAGCATTTT
CASSLAELNSNQPQHF
>TRBJ2-6|.|TRBV27|.
TGTGCCAGCAGGCCAAGAGGCGCCGGGGCCAACGTCCTGACTTTC
CASRPRGAGANVLTF
>TRBJ2-1|.|TRBV6-4|.
TGTGCCAGCAGTGACGCAGAGCGCGGTGAGCAGTTCTTC
CASSDAERGEQFF
>TRBJ2-1|once|TRBV9|.
TGTGCCAGCAGCGTAGCTATGTCAACCAATGAGCAGTTCTTC
CASSVAMSTNEQFF
>TRBJ1-1|.|TRBV28|TRBD1
TGTGCCAGCAGTTCCCCGGGACAGCTGAACACTGAAGCTTTCTTT
CASSSPGQLNTEAFF
>TRBJ2-2|.|TRBV30|TRBD1
TGTGCCTGGGACAGGGGAAAGGGCACCGGGGAGCTGTTTTTT
CAWDRGKGTGELFF
>TRBJ2-1|.|TRBV6-5|.
TGTGCCAGTAGACAGCCAAGCTCCTACAATGAGCAGTTCTTC
CASRQPSSYNEQFF
>TRBJ2-1|few|TRBV7-9|.
TGTGCCAGCAGCTTTGAAGACTCCTCCTACAATGAGCAGTTCTTC
CASSFEDSSYNEQFF
>TRBJ2-1|.|TRBV30|.
TGTGCCTGGAGAGGGCGGGGTAGCGCATACAATGAGCAGTTCTTC
CAWRGRGSAYNEQFF
>TRBJ1-1|.|TRBV10-3|.
TGTGCCATCAGCCAAGACATGGGGAACACTGAAGCTTTCTTT
CAISQDMGNTEAFF
>TRBJ2-5|.|TRBV12-5|TRBD2
TGTGCTAGTGGTTTGGTCTCCCTACTAGCGGGGAAAGAGACCCAGTACTTC
CASGLVSLLAGKETQYF
>TRBJ2-1|.|TRBV5-1|.
TGCGCCAGCAGCCTCCGGCAGGGGTTGAATGAGCAGTTCTTC
CASSLRQGLNEQFF
>TRBJ2-7|once|TRBV6-6|TRBD1
TGTGCCAGCAGTTACGGGACAGGCGCCTACGAGCAGTACTTC
CASSYGTGAYEQYF
>TRBJ2-5|few|TRBV7-2|TRBD2
TGTGCCAGCAGACTAGCGGGGGAAGAGACCCAGTACTTC
CASRLAGEETQYF